These 26 T cell receptor beta chains were all obtained from the same sample, sequenced in a study of cytomegalovirus exposure and HLA in healthy donors. The method was immunoSEQ multiplex PCR; TCRdb's version includes in-frame clones alone and lacks a portion of them. The sample has around 190,000 clones, around 80% seen once; the top ten hold less than 1.5%. The source material was PBMCs. Receptors were obtained from a woman aged 25 to 39 in good health and CMV-seronegative.

This clone has just one count. The chain recombines TRBV5-1 with TRBJ2-1; 7 bases align to TRBD2. V shed 2 bases and J 2 bases; nucleotides not matched to a gene: 10. The CDR3 sequence is 17 residues long. The germline V gene encodes CDR1 SGHRS and CDR2 YFSETQ. The CDR3 DNA sequence: TGCGCCAGCAGCTTTAGAGGGAGCGGGAAGACCTACAATGAGCAGTTCTTC. It encodes CASSFRGSGKTYNEQFF.

This clone has only one observation. V gene TRBV7-2 combines with J gene TRBJ2-7, with D maybe TRBD2 (6 bases). Per germline, CDR1 SGHTA and CDR2 FQGNSA. V lost 0 bases to trimming and J lost 5 bases, with 11 bases between them. This CDR3 region has 14 residues. DNA for the CDR3: TGTGCCAGCAGCTTAGCAGCGGGCCTAAACGAGCAGTACTTC. Translated: CASSLAAGLNEQYF. Combining the CDR3 with reference TRBV7-2 and TRBJ2-7 gives the whole variable domain GAGVSQSPSNKVTEKGKDVELRCDPISGHTALYWYRQSLGQGLEFLIYFQGNSAPDKSGLPSDRFSAERTGGSVSTLTIQRTQQEDSAVYLCASSLAAGLNEQYFGPGTRLTVT.

Many counts were recorded for this clone. The chain recombines TRBV30 with TRBJ1-6; tentative D call: TRBD1 (5 bases). Trimming pared 4 bases from V and 11 bases from J, leaving 21 bases between. The CDR3 sequence is 15 residues long. CDR1 and CDR2 from the germline V gene are GTSNPN and SVGIG (reference sequence). CDR3 in DNA: TGTGCCTGGATATTAAGGTCTAGGGGATTGGCACCCCTCCACTTT. It translates to CAWILRSRGLAPLHF.

This clone has a handful of counts. V gene TRBV19 combines with J gene TRBJ1-5, with TRBD1 matching 9 bases. Trimming at V came to 5 bases and at J to 2 bases, leaving 10 bases not matched to a gene. This CDR3 spans 17 amino acids. Germline V CDR1 and CDR2: LNHDA, SQIVND (reference sequence). The CDR3 spells CASSVGQGSGGNQPQHF. CDR3 DNA: TGTGCCAGTAGTGTAGGACAGGGGAGTGGAGGCAATCAGCCCCAGCATTTT.

In this sample, this clone turned up once. The chain recombines TRBV9 with TRBJ2-1; D perhaps matches TRBD2 (6 bases). Germline CDR1 and CDR2: SGDLS and YYNGEE. V lost 0 bases and J lost 7, with 14 bases in between. The CDR3 sequence is 15 residues long. The CDR3 DNA is TGTGCCAGCAGCGTAGAAGGGGTTGGGGGGAATGAGCAGTTCTTC. Translating gives CASSVEGVGGNEQFF.

The rearrangement links TRBV5-6 to TRBJ2-3, with 7 nucleotides matching TRBD2. Germline CDR1 is SGHDT and CDR2 is YYEEEE. Trimming cost V 1 base and J 1 base; bases outside gene matches: 6. This CDR3 has 16 residues. The CDR3 DNA reads as TGTGCCAGCAGCTTGTGGGCGAGCGGGGGCACAGATACGCAGTATTTT. Translation gives CASSLWASGGTDTQYF.

V gene TRBV28 combines with J gene TRBJ1-2; D possibly corresponds to TRBD1 (5 bases). The germline V gene has CDR1 MDHEN and CDR2 SYDVKM. The CDR3 has 14 residues. Between the trimmed V and J ends, which lost 5 bases and 4 bases, there was a span of 14 bases. The CDR3 DNA is TGTGCCAGCAGTCTAGGGGCAGGGTTCTATGGCTACACCTTC. It encodes CASSLGAGFYGYTF.

The chain carries TRBV5-6 and TRBJ2-7; 13 positions agree with TRBD2. This CDR3 region has 16 residues. V shed 4 bases and J 5 bases; nucleotides not matched to a gene: 9. The germline gives CDR1 SGHDT, CDR2 YYEEEE. CDR3 region: CASSPRGLAGANEQYF. In DNA, the CDR3 is TGTGCCAGCAGCCCACGAGGACTAGCGGGAGCCAACGAGCAGTACTTC. Full variable domain (outside the CDR3, taken from reference TRBV5-6 and TRBJ2-7): DAGVTQSPTHLIKTRGQQVTLRCSPKSGHDTVSWYQQALGQGPQFIFQYYEEEERQRGNFPDRFSGHQFPNYSSELNVNALLLGDSALYLCASSPRGLAGANEQYFGPGTRLTVT.

The chain links TRBV28 to TRBJ2-1; 9 bases map to TRBD1. The CDR3 extends over 16 amino acids. Germline loops: CDR1 MDHEN, CDR2 SYDVKM. The V segment lost 5 bases and the J segment 7 bases; nucleotides outside the gene matches: 12. DNA for the CDR3: TGTGCCAGCAGTGTCCCCCGGACAGGGGATGGGAATGAGCAGTTCTTC. It yields the protein CASSVPRTGDGNEQFF.

The chain uses TRBV5-6 and TRBJ2-7; 9 bases fit TRBD1. The germline CDR1 and CDR2 sequences are SGHDT and YYEEEE. Unmatched junction bases numbered 10, after V lost 4 bases and J lost 5 bases. CDR3 length: 15 amino acids. CDR3 sequence: CASSGAGTGRNEQYF. CDR3 coding DNA: TGTGCCAGCAGCGGCGCAGGGACAGGGCGGAACGAGCAGTACTTC. Drawing the rest from reference TRBV5-6 and TRBJ2-7, the complete variable domain is DAGVTQSPTHLIKTRGQQVTLRCSPKSGHDTVSWYQQALGQGPQFIFQYYEEEERQRGNFPDRFSGHQFPNYSSELNVNALLLGDSALYLCASSGAGTGRNEQYFGPGTRLTVT.

The gene calls are TRBV7-9 and TRBJ2-3, with TRBD2 matching over 7 bases. With 4 bases clipped from V and 1 base from J, the junction kept 8 bases outside the gene matches. CDR1 and CDR2 (germline): SEHNR, FQNEAQ (reference sequence). The CDR3 consists of 16 residues. CDR3 sequence (DNA): TGTGCCAGCAGCTCCACGAGCGGGACCGGCACAGATACGCAGTATTTT. Translated, it gives CASSSTSGTGTDTQYF.

This chain links TRBV5-4 with TRBJ1-4; D is unresolved. The CDR3 totals 13 residues. From germline, CDR1 is SGHNT and CDR2 YYREEE (reference sequence). Between the trimmed V and J ends, which lost 7 bases and 4 bases, there was a span of 11 bases. The CDR3: CASARYDNEKLFF. The CDR3 nucleotides read TGTGCCAGCGCCCGGTACGATAATGAAAAACTGTTTTTT.

The chain has TRBV30 and TRBJ2-1, with TRBD1 as a possible D gene (5 bases). Between the trimmed V and J ends, which lost 1 base and 0 bases, there was a span of 10 bases. There are 15 residues in the CDR3. Germline loops: CDR1 GTSNPN, CDR2 SVGIG (reference sequence). The CDR3 nucleotides read TGTGCCTGGAGTGACAGGTCAAGCTCCTACAATGAGCAGTTCTTC. This codes for CAWSDRSSSYNEQFF. Looking up the rest from reference TRBV30 and TRBJ2-1 gives the full variable domain: SQTIHQWPATLVQPVGSPLSLECTVEGTSNPNLYWYRQAAGRGLQLLFYSVGIGQISSEVPQNLSASRPQDRQFILSSKKLLLSDSGFYLCAWSDRSSSYNEQFFGPGTRLTVL.

The gene calls are TRBV10-1 and TRBJ2-5; TRBD1 might be the D (6 bases). V gave up 2 bases and J gave up 5 bases, with 9 bases separating them. The CDR3 runs to 13 residues. The V gene's germline CDR1 is WNHNN and CDR2 SYGVQD (reference sequence). The CDR3 DNA reads TGCGCCAGCAGTGAGGACAGGCGTGAGACCCAGTACTTC. Protein sequence: CASSEDRRETQYF.

CDR3 coding DNA: TGTGCCAGCAGCCCGGGGTACTATGGCTACACCTTC. Protein product: CASSPGYYGYTF. V usage is TRBV28 and J usage is TRBJ1-2, with no clear D. V dropped 6 bases and J dropped 3 bases, with 8 bases sitting between them. CDR3 length: 12 amino acids. Germline CDR1 is MDHEN and CDR2 is SYDVKM.

CDR3 sequence (DNA): TGTGCCAGCAGCTTAGTTCTAGCGGGACACTACGAGCAGTACTTC. Translation gives CASSLVLAGHYEQYF. The chain joins TRBV7-6 to TRBJ2-7; 9 nucleotides match TRBD2. The CDR3 loop spans 15 amino acids. V gave up 1 base and J gave up 3 bases; unmatched junction bases: 4. Per germline, CDR1 SGHVS and CDR2 FNYEAQ.

The chain joins TRBV19 to TRBJ2-2; the match to TRBD1 covers 10 bases. The CDR3 is made up of 14 amino acids. J lost 5 bases, V lost 5 bases, and 2 bases had no gene match. Germline V gene data show CDR1 as LNHDA and CDR2 as SQIVND (reference sequence). CDR3 nucleotide sequence: TGTGCCAGTAGTCGGGACAGGGGTACCGGGGAGCTGTTTTTT. This gives the protein CASSRDRGTGELFF.

The rearrangement joins TRBV5-5 to TRBJ1-4, with 8 bases matching TRBD1. Germline V gene data show CDR1 as SGHKS and CDR2 as YYEKEE (reference sequence). With V trimmed by 5 bases and J by 8 bases, 20 bases remained unmatched. This CDR3 contains 18 residues. CDR3 DNA: TGTGCCAGCAGGCATTTCCGGGACAGGCGGAAACTGGGGGAAAAACTGTTTTTT. Residues: CASRHFRDRRKLGEKLFF.

V usage is TRBV19 and J usage is TRBJ2-7; 11 bases match TRBD2. The CDR3 has 15 residues. Germline trimming cut 5 bases from V and 3 bases from J; bases unmatched to any gene: 6. Germline V lookup: CDR1 LNHDA, CDR2 SQIVND (reference sequence). This chain's CDR3 is CASSPTSGSVYEQYF. The CDR3 nucleotides read TGTGCCAGTAGTCCCACTAGCGGGAGTGTCTACGAGCAGTACTTC.

The CDR3, as DNA: TGTGCCAGCAGCCAGGTGGAAAGCACAGATACGCAGTATTTT. It yields the protein CASSQVESTDTQYF. The chain has TRBV6-5 and TRBJ2-3; D ambiguous. CDR3 length equals 14 residues. CDR1 and CDR2 from the germline V gene are MNHEY and SVGAGI. Trimming removed 6 bases from V and 0 bases from J, with 10 bases in between.

This chain joins TRBV6-1 and TRBJ2-7; tentative D call: TRBD2 (6 bases). CDR1 and CDR2 from the germline V gene are MNHNS and SASEGT. Trimming shortened V by 4 bases and J by 0 bases, and 16 bases separated the two germline ends. The CDR3 spans 16 residues. This CDR3 is CASSAQLARSSYEQYF. For the CDR3, the DNA is TGTGCCAGCAGTGCTCAACTAGCTCGGAGCTCCTACGAGCAGTACTTC.

J is TRBJ2-7 and V is TRBV28, with 7 nucleotides matching TRBD2. Germline values: CDR1 MDHEN, CDR2 SYDVKM. This CDR3 has 15 residues. Trimming cost V 5 bases and J 3 bases; bases outside gene matches: 10. The CDR3 nucleotides read TGTGCCAGCAGTCCTCTGACGGGGGGTTTCTACGAGCAGTACTTC. Protein sequence: CASSPLTGGFYEQYF.

The chain carries TRBV7-9 and TRBJ2-7, with 7 bases matching TRBD2. With 5 bases clipped from V and 2 bases from J, the junction kept 6 bases outside the gene matches. Per the germline V gene, CDR1 is SEHNR and CDR2 is FQNEAQ (reference sequence). The CDR3 is 14 residues long. DNA of the CDR3: TGTGCCAGCAGCCCTAGCGGTCGCACCTACGAGCAGTACTTC. Its translation: CASSPSGRTYEQYF.

The gene calls are TRBV7-3 and TRBJ2-2; D is uncertain. CDR1 and CDR2 from the germline V gene are SGHTA and FQGTGA. This CDR3 comprises 12 residues. V shed 5 bases and J shed 1 base, with 2 bases lying between them. The CDR3 reads CASSLNTGELFF. The DNA for the CDR3 is TGTGCCAGCAGCCTGAACACCGGGGAGCTGTTTTTT.

This clone has just one count. V is TRBV18 and J is TRBJ1-4; 8 nucleotides align to TRBD1. The CDR3 contains 15 residues. The germline gives CDR1 KGHSH, CDR2 LQKENI. V shed 6 bases, J shed 3 bases, and the junction held 6 bases outside the gene matches. The CDR3 bases are TGTGCCAGCTCGCCGGACAGGGTTCCTAATGAAAAACTGTTTTTT. Translating it yields CASSPDRVPNEKLFF.

The J gene is TRBJ1-5, the V gene TRBV5-1, with unresolved D. This CDR3 is 15 amino acids long. The V end lost 0 bases, the J end lost 2 bases, and 9 bases lay between the germline ends. Germline V gene sequence: CDR1 SGHRS, CDR2 YFSETQ. The CDR3 is CASSLGPVGNQPQHF. The CDR3 nucleotides are TGCGCCAGCAGCTTGGGTCCCGTCGGCAATCAGCCCCAGCATTTT. The full variable domain, completed using reference TRBV5-1 and TRBJ1-5, is KAGVTQTPRYLIKTRGQQVTLSCSPISGHRSVSWYQQTPGQGLQFLFEYFSETQRNKGNFPGRFSGRQFSNSRSEMNVSTLELGDSALYLCASSLGPVGNQPQHFGDGTRLSIL.